Below, 13 T cell receptor beta chains from the same sample are listed, as sequenced in a study of naive and memory T cell subsets (dated by TCRdb to the late 2010s). Library prep was done by UMI-ligation and nested PCR. The sequencer was an Illumina MiSeq. To cover both TRBC1 and TRBC2, the beta constant-region primer consisted of an equimolar mix of two oligonucleotides. The ligated cDNA went through four rounds of PCR with nested alpha and beta constant-region primers together with the SP2 primer. The raw public data were reprocessed by TCRdb itself: fastp quality trimming at Q25, MiXCR clonotype calling, in-frame beta chains only. CDR3 protein sequences are deduplicated, and each keeps its most common genes and DNA. This sample comprises tens of thousands of distinct CDR3 sequences, around 11% of them detected only once. The ten largest clones represent around 0.13% of the sample. These receptors are not linked to any known antigen.

Overall study outcomes, separate from this receptor: Naive repertoires, especially CD8, contained a few larger clonotypes, possibly memory cells re-expressing CD45RA.

The sample was naive CD4+ T cells from blood. Sample cell subset or site, as interpreted from the label and publication: naive T cells, CD45RA high CD27+. The receptor set was obtained from a human donor in good health.

This clonotype was picked up a small number of times. The V call is TRBV12-3 or TRBV12-4, the J call TRBJ2-3, with D hard to call. V was trimmed by 4 bases and J by 3 bases, leaving 5 bases between them. The CDR3 extends over 12 amino acids. The CDR3 reads CASSSTTDTQYF. CDR3 bases: TGTGCCAGCAGTTCGACTACAGATACGCAGTATTTT.

This clonotype has just a few counts. V usage is TRBV20-1 and J usage is TRBJ2-7; 7 positions agree with TRBD2. Germline loops: CDR1 DFQATT, CDR2 SNEGSKA (reference sequence). V dropped 6 bases and J dropped 1; count of bases not matched to a gene: 6. There are 13 residues in the CDR3. CDR3 sequence: CSAKLAQSYEQYF. The DNA of the CDR3 is TGCAGTGCAAAACTAGCGCAGTCCTACGAGCAGTACTTC.

The rearrangement links TRBV7-2 to TRBJ2-1; D remains unclear. Germline CDR1 is SGHTA and CDR2 is FQGNSA. Between the trimmed V and J ends, which lost 0 bases and 1 base, there was a span of 10 bases. This CDR3 comprises 16 residues. DNA of the CDR3: TGTGCCAGCAGCTTAGCGCTAGGCGGATCCTACAATGAGCAGTTCTTC. It specifies CASSLALGGSYNEQFF.

This clonotype was recorded a few times. The J gene is TRBJ1-1, the V gene TRBV12-3 or TRBV12-4; D unresolved. V was pared by 4 bases and J by 2 bases, with 17 bases between. The CDR3 length is 16 residues. The DNA for the CDR3 is TGTGCCAGCAGTTCGAATTTTCGAGGAATTAACACTGAAGCTTTCTTT. It translates to CASSSNFRGINTEAFF.

In its sample, this clonotype was seen a few times. The V and J genes are TRBV9 and TRBJ2-1, with 8 bases aligning to TRBD2. The germline CDR1 and CDR2 sequences are SGDLS and YYNGEE. CDR3 length equals 15 residues. Trimming took 3 bases from V and 8 from J; bases not matched to a gene: 10. The DNA for the CDR3 is TGTGCCAGCAGCGCCCGGGGGGGCAAGCCCGATGAGCAGTTCTTC. Encoded protein: CASSARGGKPDEQFF.

This clonotype was recorded many times. The chain carries TRBV29-1 and TRBJ2-1; TRBD1 matches 8 bases. The CDR3 sequence is 14 residues long. Germline V gene data show CDR1 as SQVTM and CDR2 as ANQGSEA. Trimming took 2 bases from V and 7 from J; bases not matched to a gene: 7. CDR3 sequence (DNA): TGCAGCGTTGAATCGGGACAGGCACGAAATGAGCAGTTCTTC. This encodes CSVESGQARNEQFF.

The J gene is TRBJ2-3, the V gene TRBV13; D may be TRBD2 (5 bases). This CDR3 is built from 14 residues. V lost 2 bases, J lost 6 bases, and 12 bases lay in between. Germline CDR1 reads PRHDT; CDR2 reads FYEKMQ (reference sequence). This CDR3 reads CASSLIAGGDTQYF. As DNA, the CDR3 is TGTGCCAGCAGCTTAATCGCGGGCGGGGATACGCAGTATTTT.

The chain uses TRBV3-1 and TRBJ2-6; D might be TRBD2 (6 bases). Trimming cost V 4 bases and J 0 bases, with 10 bases left between them. This CDR3 spans 16 amino acids. The germline V gene has CDR1 LGHDT and CDR2 YNNKEL (reference sequence). The CDR3 spells CASSRTTPSGANVLTF. The CDR3 region has the DNA TGTGCCAGCAGCCGGACTACCCCCTCTGGGGCCAACGTCCTGACTTTC. The full variable domain, in which reference TRBV3-1 and TRBJ2-6 provide the parts outside the CDR3, is DTAVSQTPKYLVTQMGNDKSIKCEQNLGHDTMYWYKQDSKKFLKIMFSYNNKELIINETVPNRFSPKSPDKAHLNLHINSLELGDSAVYFCASSRTTPSGANVLTFGAGSRLTVL.

The sample holds many counts of this clonotype. This chain uses TRBV20-1 with TRBJ2-3; D might be TRBD2 (6 bases). This CDR3 spans 15 amino acids. In germline, CDR1 is DFQATT, CDR2 SNEGSKA (reference sequence). Trimming cost V 3 bases and J 4 bases, with 17 bases left between them. The CDR3 coding sequence is TGCAGTGCTAGCTGGCCCGGGAGAGGTCCAGATACGCAGTATTTT. It specifies CSASWPGRGPDTQYF.

This clonotype showed up many times. This chain joins TRBV20-1 and TRBJ1-2; TRBD1 matches at 8 bases. Germline V gene data show CDR1 as DFQATT and CDR2 as SNEGSKA (reference sequence). The CDR3 runs to 13 residues. The V and J ends lost 2 bases and 7 bases, in that order; junction bases with no gene match: 6. DNA of the CDR3: TGCAGTGCTAGATCGACAGGGGAGAGTGGCTACACCTTC. It is translated as CSARSTGESGYTF.

This clonotype was counted many times. The V gene is TRBV6-6, the J gene TRBJ2-3; 9 bases fit TRBD2. This CDR3 is 16 amino acids long. Germline assignment: CDR1 MNHNY and CDR2 SVGAGI (reference sequence). The V segment lost 2 bases and the J segment 1 base; nucleotides outside the gene matches: 4. The chain's CDR3 is CASSYPASGGTDTQYF. The CDR3 nucleotides read TGTGCCAGCAGTTACCCGGCTAGCGGGGGCACAGATACGCAGTATTTT.

The V call is TRBV13, the J call TRBJ1-5, with TRBD1 matching 7 bases. The J segment lost 16 bases and the V segment lost 4 bases, leaving 10 bases of the junction unmatched. Germline lookup yields CDR1 PRHDT and CDR2 FYEKMQ (reference sequence). This CDR3 is 12 amino acids long. CDR3 loop: CASSSRQGSPHF. The CDR3 region has the DNA TGTGCCAGCAGCTCCCGACAGGGATCGCCCCATTTT.

This clonotype was detected only a few times. This chain joins TRBV13 and TRBJ1-3; 7 nucleotides line up with TRBD1. CDR3 length equals 15 residues. Germline V lookup: CDR1 PRHDT, CDR2 FYEKMQ (reference sequence). V was pared by 5 bases and J by 4 bases, with 8 bases of the junction left unmatched. CDR3 DNA sequence: TGTGCCAGCAGCCCAATCGACAGGGTCGGAAACACCATATATTTT. This translates into CASSPIDRVGNTIYF.